A selection of T cell receptor beta chains follows, all from one sample in a study of T cell responses to AZD1222 COVID-19 vaccine. TCRdb's copy holds only in-frame clones and misses some; the assay was immunoSEQ multiplex PCR. The sample holds 150,000 to 200,000 clones; just under 95% are singletons and the top ten take 1.2% to 1.5%. Sequencing was performed on peripheral blood, taken on day 0 of AZD1222 vaccination. Receptor source: an adult in good health. Both conserved end residues are part of each CDR3. A D gene is named only where the DNA matches it firmly. Only part of the rows carry a size: once, few, many, or a class if the clone is expanded.

clone size	V gene	J gene	D gene	CDR3 DNA	CDR3 protein
.	TRBV30	TRBJ1-5	.	TGTGCCTGGAGTGTTAGGAATGATCAGCCCCAGCATTTT	CAWSVRNDQPQHF
once	TRBV30	TRBJ2-1	.	TGTGCCTCCGCCAGGGGGGGGACTAGGCCGTTCAATGAGCAGTTCTTC	CASARGGTRPFNEQFF
.	TRBV5-1	TRBJ2-6	TRBD1	TGCGCCAGCAGCCCGACAGGGGGCCAAAGCTCTGGGGCCAACGTCCTGACTTTC	CASSPTGGQSSGANVLTF
.	TRBV6-4	TRBJ1-1	.	TGTACCAGCAGCAATACAGGGCGGACTGAAGCTTTCTTT	CTSSNTGRTEAFF
once	TRBV5-4	TRBJ1-2	.	TGTGCCAGCAGCCCTGGGGTTCTAGGGGTTGATGGCTACACCTTC	CASSPGVLGVDGYTF
.	TRBV4-3	TRBJ2-1	.	TGCGCCAGCAGCCAAGGCCTAGGGGGATCTACTGAGCAGTTCTTC	CASSQGLGGSTEQFF
.	TRBV5-6	TRBJ2-3	.	TGTGCCAGCAGCTTGGGGCTCAGGGGCGCAGATACGCAGTATTTT	CASSLGLRGADTQYF
.	TRBV6-5	TRBJ2-3	.	TGTGCCAGCAAACCTTTTGGGGGAGCGTATACGCAGTATTTT	CASKPFGGAYTQYF
.	TRBV2	TRBJ1-4	.	TGTGCCAGCAATACTGGAGGGACATACAATGAAAAACTGTTTTTT	CASNTGGTYNEKLFF
.	TRBV6-5	TRBJ1-1	.	TGTGCCAGCAGTCCCCCTCCCCACAGGAACACTGAAGCTTTCTTT	CASSPPPHRNTEAFF
.	TRBV30	TRBJ1-1	.	TGTGCCTGGAGTGTGAGTACTGAAGCTTTCTTT	CAWSVSTEAFF
.	TRBV5-4	TRBJ1-2	TRBD1	TGTGCCAGCAGCTCCCGACAGGGGATGGTCCACACCTTC	CASSSRQGMVHTF
.	TRBV30	TRBJ2-3	TRBD2	TGTGCCTGGAGCAGCTACGGACTAGCGGAGTTCCCAGATACGCAGTATTTT	CAWSSYGLAEFPDTQYF
.	TRBV19	TRBJ1-5	.	TGTGCCAGTGGTACACGAAGCAATCAGCCCCAGCATTTT	CASGTRSNQPQHF
.	TRBV5-1	TRBJ2-2	TRBD1	TGCGCCAGCAGCTTGGCCGGGACAGGCGGGGAGCTGTTTTTT	CASSLAGTGGELFF
.	TRBV5-1	TRBJ1-4	TRBD1	TGCGCCAGCAGCGGCGGACAGGCGGATAGGGAAAAACTGTTTTTT	CASSGGQADREKLFF
.	TRBV13	TRBJ1-2	.	TGTGCCAGCAGCTTAGGTGGAAACCCTAACTATGGCTACACCTTC	CASSLGGNPNYGYTF
.	TRBV10-3	TRBJ2-1	.	TGTGCCATCAGTGAGTTGGGGGAGAGCTCCTACAATGAGCAGTTCTTC	CAISELGESSYNEQFF
once	TRBV6-5	TRBJ1-2	.	TGTGCCAGCAGGGATGGGGACGGAACCTGGGGCTACACCTTC	CASRDGDGTWGYTF
.	TRBV14	TRBJ1-6	.	TGTGCCAGCAGCCAAGACCCTACTCAGGCGGAATCCTATAATTCACCCCTCCACTTT	CASSQDPTQAESYNSPLHF
.	TRBV11-2	TRBJ2-7	TRBD2	TGTGCCAGCAGCTTGGGGGGGTCATCCTACGAGCAGTACTTC	CASSLGGSSYEQYF
once	TRBV13	TRBJ1-2	.	TGTGCCAGCAGCCCCCCCAGTGGCTATGGCTACACCTTC	CASSPPSGYGYTF
.	TRBV19	TRBJ1-5	.	TGTGCCAGTACCACGACCTCCACCTATAGCAATCAGCCCCAGCATTTT	CASTTTSTYSNQPQHF
.	TRBV13	TRBJ1-2	TRBD1	TGTGCCAGCAGCCGCGGACAGGGGACCTATGGCTACACCTTC	CASSRGQGTYGYTF
once	TRBV4-1	TRBJ2-7	TRBD2	TGCGCCAGCAGCCCCGGGACTAGCGGGAGCAGCTCCTACGAGCAGTACTTC	CASSPGTSGSSSYEQYF
.	TRBV15	TRBJ2-3	TRBD2	TGTGCCACCAGCAGAAGCGGGGGCGGAGATACGCAGTATTTT	CATSRSGGGDTQYF
.	TRBV12-3/TRBV12-4	TRBJ2-1	TRBD1	TGTGCCAGCAGGGCGGGACAGGGAAGGGAGCAGTTCTTC	CASRAGQGREQFF
once	TRBV28	TRBJ1-2	TRBD1	TGTGCCAGCAGCCTCCAGGGACAGTTCGGTGGCTACACCTTC	CASSLQGQFGGYTF
.	TRBV27	TRBJ1-1	.	TGTGCCAGCACCACGTTACAGGTCACTGAAGCTTTCTTT	CASTTLQVTEAFF
many	TRBV6-4	TRBJ2-3	.	TGTGCCAGCAGTGACTCGAAGCTAGGGGACACAGATACGCAGTATTTT	CASSDSKLGDTDTQYF
once	TRBV28	TRBJ2-2	TRBD2	TGTGCCAGCAGTTTCCTAGCGGGGGACGGGGAGCTGTTTTTT	CASSFLAGDGELFF
.	TRBV2	TRBJ1-5	TRBD1	TGTGCCAGTCTCCGGACAGGGAGTGAGCCCCAGCATTTT	CASLRTGSEPQHF
.	TRBV7-8	TRBJ2-2	.	TGTGCCAGCAGCTTAAGGCCCCCAGGGGACACCGGGGAGCTGTTTTTT	CASSLRPPGDTGELFF
.	TRBV12-3/TRBV12-4	TRBJ2-1	.	TGTGCCAGCAGTTCTACTAGGGGGAATGAGCAGTTCTTC	CASSSTRGNEQFF
.	TRBV7-2	TRBJ1-5	.	TGTGCCAGCAGCTTAGCCGGAAGGGGGTTGAACAATCAGCCCCAGCATTTT	CASSLAGRGLNNQPQHF
.	TRBV2	TRBJ2-1	.	TGTGCCAGCAGTGAAGCGCTTCAGGATGAGCAGTTCTTC	CASSEALQDEQFF
.	TRBV9	TRBJ1-2	.	TGTGCCAGCAGCCCCACCGGGTCCCTCTATGGCTACACCTTC	CASSPTGSLYGYTF
.	TRBV10-3	TRBJ1-4	.	TGTGCCATCAGTGCAGGGCCTTCTAATGAAAAACTGTTTTTT	CAISAGPSNEKLFF
.	TRBV19	TRBJ1-2	.	TGTGCCAGTAGTATCGCGCCAGGGAGGGGATATGGCTACACCTTC	CASSIAPGRGYGYTF
.	TRBV11-1	TRBJ2-7	.	TGTGCCAGCAGCTTACTGGGCGAGCAGTACTTC	CASSLLGEQYF
.	TRBV20-1	TRBJ1-1	.	TGCAGTGCTAGGAAGAACACTGAAGCTTTCTTT	CSARKNTEAFF
.	TRBV28	TRBJ2-1	.	TGTGCCAGCAGTTTGGAGGCCAGCCCGTCCTACAATGAGCAGTTCTTC	CASSLEASPSYNEQFF
.	TRBV7-9	TRBJ2-5	.	TGTGCCAGCAGCTTTCGGGGCGCAGAGACCCAGTACTTC	CASSFRGAETQYF
.	TRBV2	TRBJ2-7	TRBD1	TGTGCCAGCAGGGGGGACAGGGTAGCTGGCGAGCAGTACTTC	CASRGDRVAGEQYF
once	TRBV30	TRBJ1-4	TRBD1	TGTGCCTGGAGCCAGGGGACAGGGTTTGAAAAACTGTTTTTT	CAWSQGTGFEKLFF